The entry below describes one T cell receptor beta chain. The data derive from a study of blood T cells in healthy people across ages. Every donor contributed ten milliliters of peripheral blood by blood draw. Germline lookup yields CDR1 SGHTA and CDR2 FQGNSA. The ends were cut back, 8 bases at V and 3 bases at J, with 17 bases in the middle. The CDR3 length is 14 residues. A second PCR, run for roughly 7 to 12 cycles, used a sample-barcoded 5' primer plus a J-beta primer mix. TCRdb independently ran MiXCR on the 5' RACE reads; one entry per CDR3 protein. Of 720,000 or so distinct CDR3 sequences detected, around 43% appear once; the ten largest clones hold approximately 29%.

The sequencing sample was made of blood. This receptor was taken from a man older than 75 in good health. The chain combines TRBV7-2 with TRBJ2-7; D assignment may be TRBD1 or TRBD2 (6 bases each). CDR3 region: CASRSGGGYYEQYF. Written as DNA, the CDR3 is TGTGCCAGCCGGTCAGGAGGGGGTTACTACGAGCAGTACTTC.